The rows below give T cell receptor beta chains drawn from one sample of a study of control samples from healthy donors and cancer patients. Method: immunoSEQ multiplex PCR; TCRdb's copy keeps in-frame clones and lacks some. Of 95,000 to 150,000 clones listed, about 89% are singletons. Sequenced sample: blood. Every receptor here comes from a man aged 55 to 70 in good health. Each CDR3 is given with its conserved first and last residue. Fields, in order: V gene, J gene, clone size, D gene, CDR3 protein, CDR3 DNA. A D gene is named only where the DNA matches it firmly. Size is stated for part of the rows, as once, few or many counts, or as a class when the clone is expanded.

TRBV7-2,TRBJ1-2,.,.,CASSLGQGLPPNYGYTF,TGTGCCAGCAGCTTAGGGCAGGGGCTGCCTCCTAACTATGGCTACACCTTC
TRBV14,TRBJ2-5,.,.,CASSQLGTIETQYF,TGTGCCAGCAGCCAACTCGGGACAATTGAGACCCAGTACTTC
TRBV18,TRBJ2-7,.,.,CASSPVPGPYEQYF,TGTGCCAGCTCCCCGGTGCCTGGGCCCTACGAGCAGTACTTC
TRBV6-5,TRBJ2-1,.,.,CASVWNEQFF,TGTGCCAGCGTATGGAATGAGCAGTTCTTC
TRBV12-3/TRBV12-4,TRBJ1-3,.,.,CASARDTIYF,TGTGCCAGCGCCCGGGACACCATATATTTT
TRBV2,TRBJ2-3,.,TRBD2,CASSRLAGSDTQYF,TGTGCCAGCAGTCGACTAGCGGGGTCAGATACGCAGTATTTT
TRBV25-1,TRBJ1-1,.,.,CASSEYSQEAFF,TGTGCCAGCAGTGAATACAGCCAGGAAGCTTTCTTT
TRBV28,TRBJ1-6,.,.,CASSFLVREVGNSPLHF,TGTGCCAGCAGTTTCTTGGTTCGGGAAGTGGGTAATTCACCCCTCCACTTT
TRBV5-4,TRBJ1-2,.,.,CASSLGQGVYGYTF,TGTGCCAGCAGCTTGGGCCAGGGAGTGTATGGCTACACCTTC
TRBV30,TRBJ1-1,.,.,CAWSPLRDGTEAFF,TGTGCCTGGAGTCCTCTCAGGGATGGCACTGAAGCTTTCTTT
TRBV18,TRBJ1-5,few,TRBD1,CASSPGQISNQPQHF,TGTGCCAGCTCACCGGGACAGATTAGTAATCAGCCCCAGCATTTT
TRBV7-9,TRBJ1-2,.,.,CASRYNAGYGYTF,TGTGCCAGCAGATATAATGCAGGCTATGGCTACACCTTC
TRBV7-2,TRBJ2-2,.,TRBD2,CASSLAGGITGELFF,TGTGCCAGCAGCTTAGCGGGGGGGATCACCGGGGAGCTGTTTTTT
TRBV28,TRBJ2-1,.,.,CASRNTGTEFF,TGTGCCAGCAGAAACACAGGGACGGAGTTCTTC
TRBV4-1,TRBJ1-5,few,.,CASSQPTSGNQPQHF,TGCGCCAGCAGCCAGCCAACTTCTGGCAATCAGCCCCAGCATTTT
TRBV7-2,TRBJ2-3,.,.,CASSFRGLSTDTQYF,TGTGCCAGCAGCTTTAGGGGACTCAGCACAGATACGCAGTATTTT
TRBV6-2/TRBV6-3,TRBJ2-3,.,TRBD2,CASSISPRGGISTDTQYF,TGTGCCAGCAGTATCTCTCCGCGGGGGGGCATCAGCACAGATACGCAGTATTTT
TRBV16,TRBJ2-7,.,.,CASSRGQTYEQYF,TGTGCCAGCAGCCGTGGACAGACCTACGAGCAGTACTTC
TRBV7-9,TRBJ1-1,.,.,CASSLSRGTYTEAFF,TGTGCCAGCAGCTTAAGTCGCGGCACCTACACTGAAGCTTTCTTT
TRBV28,TRBJ1-3,.,.,CASSLWGAGNTIYF,TGTGCCAGCAGTTTATGGGGGGCTGGAAACACCATATATTTT
TRBV6-2/TRBV6-3,TRBJ1-6,once,.,CASSSSSPLHF,TGTGCCAGCAGTTCGAGTTCACCCCTCCACTTT
TRBV30,TRBJ1-2,.,.,CASGRNYGYTF,TGTGCCTCGGGACGGAACTATGGCTACACCTTC
TRBV5-1,TRBJ2-1,few,TRBD2,CASSLGRGAGGDEQFF,TGCGCCAGCAGCTTGGGTAGAGGTGCCGGGGGGGATGAGCAGTTCTTC
TRBV25-1,TRBJ1-6,few,.,CASSEYRGSPLHF,TGTGCCAGCAGTGAATATCGGGGGTCACCCCTCCACTTT
TRBV12-3/TRBV12-4,TRBJ2-1,.,.,CASSLIGYNEQFF,TGTGCCAGCAGTTTAATTGGGTACAATGAGCAGTTCTTC
TRBV18,TRBJ1-1,few,.,CASSYLQGGTEAFF,TGTGCCAGCTCATATCTTCAGGGAGGCACTGAAGCTTTCTTT
TRBV24-1,TRBJ1-2,few,.,CATSDPNRGYTF,TGTGCCACCAGTGATCCTAACAGGGGCTACACCTTC
TRBV28,TRBJ1-2,.,.,CASSWLTNYGYTF,TGTGCCAGCAGTTGGTTAACTAACTATGGCTACACCTTC
TRBV19,TRBJ1-2,.,.,CASSNRAHYGYTF,TGTGCCAGTAGTAACCGGGCTCACTATGGCTACACCTTC
TRBV7-9,TRBJ1-2,.,.,CASSLVTGNYGYTF,TGTGCCAGCAGCTTAGTAACAGGAAACTATGGCTACACCTTC
TRBV3-1/TRBV3-2,TRBJ1-1,.,TRBD1,CASSLGTVNTEAFF,TGTGCCAGCAGCCTCGGGACAGTGAACACTGAAGCTTTCTTT
TRBV6-5,TRBJ2-3,.,.,CASSPPTDTQYF,TGTGCCAGCTCACCACCCACAGATACGCAGTATTTT
TRBV5-1,TRBJ2-7,.,.,CASSLGPSGQSYEQYF,TGCGCCAGCAGCTTGGGACCCTCGGGACAAAGCTACGAGCAGTACTTC
TRBV6-5,TRBJ1-1,.,.,CASSYSQGEAFF,TGTGCCAGCAGTTACTCACAAGGTGAAGCTTTCTTT
TRBV24-1,TRBJ1-4,.,TRBD1,CATSSGGTGSKLFF,TGTGCCACCAGCTCAGGGGGAACAGGGAGTAAACTGTTTTTT
TRBV2,TRBJ1-3,.,TRBD1,CASRDRDWGNTIYF,TGTGCCAGCAGGGACAGGGATTGGGGAAACACCATATATTTT
TRBV6-5,TRBJ2-3,few,.,CASRPGQSTDTQYF,TGTGCCAGCAGACCCGGACAGAGCACAGATACGCAGTATTTT
TRBV7-3,TRBJ1-2,.,.,CASSLEPGFGYTF,TGTGCCAGCAGCTTAGAGCCTGGTTTTGGCTACACCTTC
TRBV15,TRBJ1-4,few,.,CATSRDRLTSDEKLFF,TGTGCCACCAGCAGAGATCGGTTGACATCCGATGAAAAACTGTTTTTT
TRBV28,TRBJ1-5,.,.,CASSFSYRLSNQPQHF,TGTGCCAGCAGTTTTTCCTACAGATTAAGCAATCAGCCCCAGCATTTT
TRBV15,TRBJ1-4,.,.,CATEAGLNEKLFF,TGTGCCACCGAGGCTGGGCTTAATGAAAAACTGTTTTTT
TRBV24-1,TRBJ2-3,.,.,CATSDGRWRTDTQYF,TGTGCCACCAGTGATGGGCGGTGGAGGACAGATACGCAGTATTTT
TRBV4-1,TRBJ2-5,once,TRBD2,CASSFRVAGEIQETQYF,TGCGCCAGCAGCTTCCGGGTAGCGGGGGAGATCCAAGAGACCCAGTACTTC
TRBV6-5,TRBJ1-2,once,.,CASGGRIQGPYGYTF,TGTGCCAGCGGGGGCCGTATACAGGGTCCCTATGGCTACACCTTC
TRBV6-5,TRBJ1-4,.,.,CASSYSGQHINEKLFF,TGTGCCAGCAGTTACTCGGGCCAGCACATTAATGAAAAACTGTTTTTT
TRBV28,TRBJ1-5,.,.,CASAMGVGNQPQHF,TGTGCCAGCGCGATGGGAGTTGGAAATCAGCCCCAGCATTTT
TRBV30,TRBJ1-2,few,TRBD1,CAWRGGQGNYGYTF,TGTGCCTGGAGGGGGGGACAGGGGAACTATGGCTACACCTTC
TRBV29-1,TRBJ1-4,once,TRBD1,CSVAGGLHGGNEKLFF,TGCAGCGTTGCAGGGGGACTGCACGGGGGTAATGAAAAACTGTTTTTT
TRBV7-2,TRBJ2-1,.,.,CASSLLRTISYNEQFF,TGTGCCAGCAGCCTGCTGAGGACAATCTCCTACAATGAGCAGTTCTTC
TRBV6-4,TRBJ1-1,.,.,CASSDSGGVLLNTEAFF,TGTGCCAGCAGTGACTCAGGGGGGGTACTTCTGAACACTGAAGCTTTCTTT